The 8 T cell receptor beta chains presented below share a single source sample, sequenced in a study of identical twins. TCRdb reanalysed the 5' RACE reads using MiXCR and keeps one entry per CDR3 protein. The sample carries 420,000 or so distinct CDR3 sequences, around 20% recorded once. The source material was naive T cells sorted from blood. All receptors come from a man in his fifties or sixties in good health.

This clonotype was picked up one time. CDR3: CASSLEPDSNQPQHF. The DNA for the CDR3 is TGTGCCAGCAGCTTGGAACCGGATAGCAATCAGCCCCAGCATTTT. The chain links TRBV5-5 to TRBJ1-5; D call uncertain. Germline V gene data show CDR1 as SGHKS and CDR2 as YYEKEE (reference sequence). The CDR3 length is 15 residues. The V end was cut by 0 bases, the J end by 0 bases, with 7 bases between.

This rearrangement joins TRBV10-3 to TRBJ2-5; 7 bases line up with TRBD2. This CDR3 comprises 13 residues. The V gene end was trimmed by 2 bases and the J gene end by 4 bases; junction bases not matched to a gene: 1. Germline assignment: CDR1 ENHRY and CDR2 SYGVKD. CDR3 residues: CAISEGRGETQYF. CDR3 nucleotides: TGTGCCATCAGTGAGGGGAGGGGAGAGACCCAGTACTTC.

This chain uses TRBV5-1 with TRBJ2-4; 7 bases map to TRBD2. Germline CDR1 and CDR2: SGHRS and YFSETQ. Germline trimming cut 5 bases from V and 6 bases from J; bases unmatched to any gene: 5. The CDR3 length is 13 residues. As DNA, the CDR3 is TGCGCCAGCAGGGAAACTAGCGCAAACATTCAGTACTTC. This encodes CASRETSANIQYF.

This clonotype has more than one count but fewer than ten. CDR3 in amino acids: CSGGSAGEQYF. DNA of the CDR3: TGCAGCGGGGGCTCGGCTGGGGAGCAGTACTTC. The chain has TRBV29-1 and TRBJ2-7; D might be TRBD1 (5 bases). Germline-derived CDR1 and CDR2 are SQVTM and ANQGSEA. The CDR3 consists of 11 residues. Between the trimmed V and J ends, which lost 7 bases and 7 bases, there was a span of 14 bases.

A few counts support this clonotype. The genes are TRBV7-2 and TRBJ2-7; D call uncertain. The germline gives CDR1 SGHTA, CDR2 FQGNSA. The CDR3 spans 14 residues. V was shortened by 1 base and J by 7 bases, with 14 bases between the two germline ends. This chain's CDR3 is CASSLGSAVGEQYF. CDR3 DNA sequence: TGTGCCAGCAGCTTAGGCAGTGCTGTAGGGGAGCAGTACTTC.

This clonotype showed up just a few times. This rearrangement joins TRBV20-1 to TRBJ2-7; D is perhaps TRBD1 (6 bases). The germline V and J ends were trimmed by 7 bases and 0 bases, with 16 bases remaining between them. CDR3 size: 14 residues. Per germline, CDR1 DFQATT and CDR2 SNEGSKA (reference sequence). CDR3 region: CSVYPRGSSYEQYF. CDR3 in DNA: TGCAGTGTTTACCCCAGGGGAAGCTCCTACGAGCAGTACTTC.

Many counts were recorded for this clonotype. The gene calls are TRBV24-1 and TRBJ2-2; D is possibly TRBD1 (6 bases). CDR1 is KGHDR, CDR2 SFDVKD, per germline. The CDR3 spans 14 residues. The V and J ends lost 4 bases and 4 bases respectively, with 9 bases between them. The CDR3 loop reads CATSDIRGTGELFF. As DNA, the CDR3 is TGTGCCACCAGTGACATCAGGGGCACCGGGGAGCTGTTTTTT.

The chain uses TRBV24-1 and TRBJ2-1; D unclear. The CDR3 is 13 amino acids. V dropped 2 bases and J dropped 9 bases, with 10 bases sitting between them. Germline V CDR1 and CDR2: KGHDR, SFDVKD. CDR3 DNA: TGTGCCACCAGTGATTATACAAGGAGTGAGCAGTTCTTC. Translation: CATSDYTRSEQFF.